These T cell receptor beta chains were read from a single sample in a study of T cells in Graves' hyperthyroidism and ophthalmopathy. TCRdb re-called the multiplex PCR reads through MiXCR, storing one row per CDR3 protein. The data show approximately 500,000 distinct CDR3 sequences, about 43% seen once. Input material: peripheral blood or thyroid tissue (not recorded which). These receptor sequences come from a woman between 18 and 30 years old with Graves' hyperthyroidism. Each CDR3 is given with its conserved first and last residue. Fields, in order: clone size, J gene, D gene, V gene, CDR3 protein, CDR3 DNA. The D gene is left open where the match is weak. Clone sizes are given selectively: once, few, many, or a class where the clone is expanded.

size: many; J: TRBJ2-5; D: TRBD2; V: TRBV6-2/TRBV6-3; CDR3: CASTPFGGAETQYF; DNA: TGTGCCAGCACCCCGTTCGGGGGGGCAGAGACCCAGTACTTC
size: -; J: TRBJ2-1; D: TRBD2; V: TRBV7-3; CDR3: CASSPYGLAGGPDNEQFF; DNA: TGTGCCAGCAGCCCCTACGGGCTAGCGGGAGGGCCGGACAATGAGCAGTTCTTC
size: -; J: TRBJ2-1; D: TRBD2; V: TRBV5-5; CDR3: CASTEGLADSYNEQFF; DNA: TGTGCCAGCACCGAGGGACTAGCGGACTCCTACAATGAGCAGTTCTTC
size: -; J: TRBJ2-7; D: TRBD1; V: TRBV7-9; CDR3: CASSSGQGLSSYEQYF; DNA: TGTGCCAGCAGCTCCGGACAGGGGTTGAGCTCCTACGAGCAGTACTTC
size: -; J: TRBJ2-1; D: TRBD2; V: TRBV20-1; CDR3: CSARSGSNLYNEQFF; DNA: TGCAGTGCGAGGAGCGGGAGTAATTTGTACAATGAGCAGTTCTTC
size: few; J: TRBJ1-1; D: -; V: TRBV5-6; CDR3: CASSPPAPGGTEAFF; DNA: TGTGCCAGCAGCCCCCCGGCCCCCGGGGGCACTGAAGCTTTCTTT
size: -; J: TRBJ1-1; D: -; V: TRBV25-1; CDR3: CASAYARDGIEAFF; DNA: TGTGCCAGCGCCTACGCGCGGGACGGGATTGAAGCTTTCTTT
size: -; J: TRBJ2-1; D: -; V: TRBV7-8; CDR3: CASSFGRGKGEQFF; DNA: TGTGCCAGCAGCTTCGGCAGGGGAAAGGGTGAGCAGTTCTTC
size: many; J: TRBJ1-5; D: -; V: TRBV3-1; CDR3: CASSHLGANQPQHF; DNA: TGTGCCAGCAGCCATCTCGGGGCCAATCAGCCCCAGCATTTT
size: many; J: TRBJ1-1; D: TRBD1; V: TRBV28; CDR3: CASSLSWTGYSEAFF; DNA: TGTGCCAGCAGTTTAAGCTGGACAGGGTACTCTGAAGCTTTCTTT
size: many; J: TRBJ2-2; D: TRBD1; V: TRBV29-1; CDR3: CSVLGTEVNTGELFF; DNA: TGCAGCGTCCTCGGGACAGAAGTGAACACCGGGGAGCTGTTTTTT
size: -; J: TRBJ2-5; D: -; V: TRBV24-1; CDR3: CATSDTTSERSGTQYF; DNA: TGTGCCACCAGTGACACCACTTCGGAGCGTTCAGGGACCCAGTACTTC
size: many; J: TRBJ2-5; D: -; V: TRBV6-6; CDR3: CASTYDEVGGETQYF; DNA: TGTGCCAGCACCTACGACGAGGTCGGAGGGGAGACCCAGTACTTC
size: -; J: TRBJ2-7; D: -; V: TRBV7-9; CDR3: CASSLFPRDYEQYF; DNA: TGTGCCAGCAGCTTATTCCCACGGGACTACGAGCAGTACTTC
size: few; J: TRBJ2-7; D: -; V: TRBV10-3; CDR3: CAISARGDEQYF; DNA: TGTGCCATCAGCGCACGAGGGGACGAGCAGTACTTC
size: many; J: TRBJ1-1; D: -; V: TRBV6-5; CDR3: CASRTERAEAFF; DNA: TGTGCCAGCAGGACTGAGAGGGCTGAAGCTTTCTTT
size: -; J: TRBJ2-5; D: -; V: TRBV24-1; CDR3: CATSDSPTGRETQYF; DNA: TGTGCCACCAGTGATTCCCCGACAGGAAGGGAGACCCAGTACTTC
size: -; J: TRBJ2-6; D: -; V: TRBV5-4; CDR3: CASSLAPLSGANVLTF; DNA: TGTGCCAGCAGCTTGGCCCCCCTCTCTGGGGCCAACGTCCTGACTTTC
size: many; J: TRBJ1-1; D: -; V: TRBV12-3/TRBV12-4; CDR3: CASSPIPVAEAFF; DNA: TGTGCCAGCAGTCCTATACCGGTAGCTGAAGCTTTCTTT
size: many; J: TRBJ2-7; D: TRBD2; V: TRBV29-1; CDR3: CSASSGSHSYEQYF; DNA: TGCAGCGCTTCTAGCGGGAGCCACTCCTACGAGCAGTACTTC
size: -; J: TRBJ2-5; D: -; V: TRBV20-1; CDR3: CSARPMGQETQYF; DNA: TGCAGTGCCCGCCCTATGGGGCAAGAGACCCAGTACTTC
size: few; J: TRBJ2-1; D: TRBD1; V: TRBV25-1; CDR3: CASSEYGQGGPYNEQFF; DNA: TGTGCCAGCAGTGAATACGGACAGGGAGGCCCTTACAATGAGCAGTTCTTC
size: few; J: TRBJ2-6; D: TRBD2; V: TRBV6-4; CDR3: CASSSGSTGANVLTF; DNA: TGTGCCAGCAGTAGCGGGAGCACCGGGGCCAACGTCCTGACTTTC
size: many; J: TRBJ2-2; D: -; V: TRBV12-3/TRBV12-4; CDR3: CASSLRQAGELFF; DNA: TGTGCCAGCAGTTTAAGACAGGCCGGGGAGCTGTTTTTT
size: -; J: TRBJ2-2; D: TRBD2; V: TRBV12-3/TRBV12-4; CDR3: CASSSPYRSLAGWGELFF; DNA: TGTGCCAGCAGTTCGCCGTACAGATCTCTAGCGGGGTGGGGGGAGCTGTTTTTT
size: many; J: TRBJ1-1; D: -; V: TRBV12-3/TRBV12-4; CDR3: CASSSEGTDEAFF; DNA: TGTGCCAGCAGCTCCGAGGGGACTGATGAAGCTTTCTTT
size: -; J: TRBJ2-1; D: -; V: TRBV5-1; CDR3: CASSLGLVPNEQFF; DNA: TGCGCCAGCAGCTTGGGGCTGGTTCCAAATGAGCAGTTCTTC
size: -; J: TRBJ2-7; D: TRBD2; V: TRBV10-3; CDR3: CAIRAVGREGEQYF; DNA: TGTGCCATCAGGGCCGTGGGACGGGAGGGTGAGCAGTACTTC
size: -; J: TRBJ2-7; D: -; V: TRBV29-1; CDR3: CSDASSYEQYF; DNA: TGCAGCGACGCCAGCTCCTACGAGCAGTACTTC
size: few; J: TRBJ2-7; D: TRBD2; V: TRBV27; CDR3: CASSPGTSGSSYEQYF; DNA: TGTGCCAGCAGTCCAGGGACTAGCGGCAGCTCCTACGAGCAGTACTTC
size: once; J: TRBJ2-7; D: TRBD1; V: TRBV7-9; CDR3: CASSPRDRLNEQYF; DNA: TGTGCCAGCAGCCCTCGGGACAGGCTAAACGAGCAGTACTTC
size: -; J: TRBJ1-4; D: -; V: TRBV20-1; CDR3: CSAISDRWDEKLFF; DNA: TGCAGTGCTATTAGCGACAGGTGGGACGAAAAACTGTTTTTT
size: many; J: TRBJ1-1; D: TRBD1; V: TRBV27; CDR3: CASGKDRGWTEAFF; DNA: TGTGCCAGCGGAAAGGACAGGGGTTGGACTGAAGCTTTCTTT
size: -; J: TRBJ1-1; D: TRBD1; V: TRBV5-1; CDR3: CASSFGGTGYTEAFF; DNA: TGTGCCAGCAGCTTCGGCGGGACAGGGTACACTGAAGCTTTCTTT
size: few; J: TRBJ1-2; D: -; V: TRBV2; CDR3: CASSVFRDGYTF; DNA: TGTGCCAGCAGTGTTTTCAGGGATGGCTACACCTTC
size: few; J: TRBJ2-5; D: -; V: TRBV30; CDR3: CAWRTNQLETQYF; DNA: TGTGCCTGGAGAACTAATCAGTTGGAGACCCAGTACTTC
size: -; J: TRBJ1-1; D: -; V: TRBV2; CDR3: CASRAVVGTEAFF; DNA: TGTGCCAGCAGAGCCGTGGTTGGGACTGAAGCTTTCTTT
size: once; J: TRBJ2-7; D: -; V: TRBV24-1; CDR3: CATRTPGSNEQYF; DNA: TGTGCCACCAGGACGCCAGGGAGTAATGAGCAGTACTTC
size: -; J: TRBJ2-6; D: -; V: TRBV19; CDR3: CASSIGPSRVNVLTF; DNA: TGTGCCAGTAGTATAGGCCCCTCGCGGGTCAACGTCCTGACTTTC
size: -; J: TRBJ2-3; D: -; V: TRBV29-1; CDR3: CSVEETPGITDTQYF; DNA: TGCAGCGTTGAAGAAACCCCAGGGATCACAGATACGCAGTATTTT
size: few; J: TRBJ2-5; D: TRBD2; V: TRBV4-1; CDR3: CASSPLPLPSGRSGARETQYF; DNA: TGCGCCAGCAGCCCTCTCCCTTTACCTAGCGGGAGGTCGGGGGCCAGGGAGACCCAGTACTTC
size: -; J: TRBJ1-2; D: -; V: TRBV30; CDR3: CAWMGRSFNYGHTF; DNA: TGTGCCTGGATGGGTCGGAGTTTCAACTATGGCCACACCTTC
size: -; J: TRBJ1-1; D: -; V: TRBV6-2/TRBV6-3; CDR3: CASRGQGWYNTEAFF; DNA: TGTGCCAGCAGAGGGCAGGGTTGGTATAACACTGAAGCTTTCTTT
size: -; J: TRBJ1-1; D: -; V: TRBV7-2; CDR3: CASSIRSVNTEAFF; DNA: TGTGCCAGCAGCATCCGATCGGTCAACACTGAAGCTTTCTTT
size: many; J: TRBJ1-1; D: -; V: TRBV6-6; CDR3: CASSYLGNTEAFF; DNA: TGTGCCAGCAGTTACTTGGGGAACACTGAAGCTTTCTTT
size: -; J: TRBJ2-6; D: -; V: TRBV10-3; CDR3: CAISPSGAPGANVLTF; DNA: TGTGCCATCAGTCCATCCGGGGCTCCTGGGGCCAACGTCCTGACTTTC
size: -; J: TRBJ2-5; D: -; V: TRBV15; CDR3: CATSSPPGEETQYF; DNA: TGTGCCACCAGCAGCCCCCCAGGGGAGGAGACCCAGTACTTC
size: -; J: TRBJ1-2; D: -; V: TRBV20-1; CDR3: CSARAGMARGYTF; DNA: TGCAGTGCTAGAGCTGGTATGGCGCGAGGCTACACCTTC
size: -; J: TRBJ1-2; D: -; V: TRBV5-8; CDR3: CASSLQGAIEGYTF; DNA: TGTGCCAGCAGCTTGCAGGGAGCGATAGAGGGCTACACCTTC